This T cell receptor (beta chain) was recorded in a study of post-analysis software for immune sequencing data (dated by TCRdb to between 2014 and 2016). Study-wide context: Recorded disease courses included relapsing-remitting, secondary progressive and progressive-relapsing multiple sclerosis, with some patients lacking subtype annotation. A subset of samples was prepared in parallel using single-end sample barcoding, then pooled and co-amplified after Illumina adapter ligation. The patient repertoires were compared against approximately eleven previously published healthy control repertoires obtained from donors aged about 6 to 26 years.

The protocol used for the library was PCR. The data were produced on an Illumina HiSeq 2500. Unique molecular identifiers were incorporated into TCR beta cDNA libraries to reduce PCR and sequencing biases. Every 1 to 10 million input T cells yielded roughly 0.5 million cDNA molecules, meaning each molecule approximated one T cell. The patient libraries were prepared and sequenced with the same protocol used for the earlier healthy control dataset. Samples belonging to the same batch were prepared together, multiplexed and sequenced on a shared HiSeq lane. Turning to the authors' computational methods: Raw barcoded reads were processed with MIGEC, and single-read molecular identifier groups were discarded before consensus assembly and CDR3 extraction. VDJtools was used for post-analysis of the clonotype tables, with diversity normalized by down-sampling every dataset to the smallest sample size. To correct batch-related cross-sample contamination, repertoire overlap clustering matched CDR3 amino acid sequences but not nucleotide sequences. Starting from the raw public reads, TCRdb applied fastp trimming at Q25, assembled clones with MiXCR and retained in-frame beta chains. Each CDR3 protein gets just one entry, which takes the most common genes and DNA from the rows behind it. Here the V and J calls rest on TCRdb's processing, not on the authors' analysis. The sample table shows more than 450,000 distinct CDR3 sequences, and roughly 40% are seen once. The top ten clones comprise around 1.7% of the sample.

With regard to this clonotype: No cognate antigen has been identified for it. No base qualities exist here, and no much larger clone lies one base off it.

The full study reports these points: Compared with controls, multiple sclerosis patients had significantly lower normalized Chao1 diversity, a finding suggesting substantial peripheral T-cell clonal expansion. When samples were clustered directly using the F measure, samples prepared in the same batch co-clustered strongly, which prompted a batch-effect correction. The control group was slightly older than the multiple sclerosis patient group. A few TRBV segments, including TRBV5-6, TRBV5-1 and TRBV20-1, were significantly more frequent in patients than controls.

TCR beta repertoires were profiled from peripheral blood of 13 young patients with multiple sclerosis to demonstrate the VDJtools post-analysis software. The patients with multiple sclerosis were children and adolescents between roughly 6 and 17 years of age. From the cysteine through the phenylalanine, the CDR3 covers 13 amino acids. Only the CDR3 portion is preserved as DNA: 39 bases, with reading frame beginning at the first base. CDR1 and CDR2 (DFQATT, SNEGSKA) derive from the germline V gene (reference sequence). A distance of 11 bases separates the germline ends of V and J, which lose 5 bases and 4 bases respectively.

The receptor chain draws on TRBV20-1 and TRBJ2-2, with a tentative D gene TRBD1 over 6 matching bases. Specimen: blood. The sequence was obtained from a girl aged 10 to 17 with multiple sclerosis. CDR3 region: CSAPGQSTGELFF. Here is the DNA: TGCAGTGCTCCTGGACAGTCCACCGGGGAGCTGTTTTTT.